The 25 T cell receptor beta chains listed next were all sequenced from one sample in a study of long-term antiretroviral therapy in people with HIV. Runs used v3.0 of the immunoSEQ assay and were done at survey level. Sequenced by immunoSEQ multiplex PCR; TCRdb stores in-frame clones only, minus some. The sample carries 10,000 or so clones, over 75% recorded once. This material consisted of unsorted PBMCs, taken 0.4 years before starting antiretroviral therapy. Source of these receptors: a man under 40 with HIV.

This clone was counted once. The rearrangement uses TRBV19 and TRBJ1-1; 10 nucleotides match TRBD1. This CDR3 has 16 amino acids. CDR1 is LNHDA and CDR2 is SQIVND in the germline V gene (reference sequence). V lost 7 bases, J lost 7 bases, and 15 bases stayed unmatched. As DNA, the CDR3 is TGTGCCAGTACCCCTGGTCCCGGGACAGGGGCTGGTGAAGCTTTCTTT. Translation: CASTPGPGTGAGEAFF.

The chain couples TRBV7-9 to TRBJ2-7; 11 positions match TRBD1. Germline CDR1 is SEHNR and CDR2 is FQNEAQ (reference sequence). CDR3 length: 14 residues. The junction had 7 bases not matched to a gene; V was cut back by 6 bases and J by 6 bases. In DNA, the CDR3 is TGTGCCAGCAGAATAGGGGGGACAGGGGGCGAGCAGTACTTC. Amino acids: CASRIGGTGGEQYF.

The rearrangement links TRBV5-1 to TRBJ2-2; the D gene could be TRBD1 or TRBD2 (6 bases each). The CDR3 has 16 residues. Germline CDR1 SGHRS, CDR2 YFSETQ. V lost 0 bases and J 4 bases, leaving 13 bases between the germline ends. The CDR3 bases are TGCGCCAGCAGCTTGGGTCGAGGAGGGGGCACCGGGGAGCTGTTTTTT. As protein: CASSLGRGGGTGELFF.

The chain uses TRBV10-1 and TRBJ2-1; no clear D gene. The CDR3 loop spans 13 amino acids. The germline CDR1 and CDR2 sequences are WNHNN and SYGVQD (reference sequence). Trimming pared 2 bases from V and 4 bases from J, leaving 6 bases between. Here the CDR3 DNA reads TGCGCCAGCAGTGAGAGTGAGTACAATGAGCAGTTCTTC. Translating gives CASSESEYNEQFF.

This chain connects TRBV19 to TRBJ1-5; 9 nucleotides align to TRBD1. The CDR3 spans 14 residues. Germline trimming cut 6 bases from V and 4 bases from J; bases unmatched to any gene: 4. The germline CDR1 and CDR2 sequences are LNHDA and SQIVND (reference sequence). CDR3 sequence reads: CASSHGTGNQPQHF. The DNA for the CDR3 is TGTGCCAGTAGCCACGGGACAGGGAATCAGCCCCAGCATTTT.

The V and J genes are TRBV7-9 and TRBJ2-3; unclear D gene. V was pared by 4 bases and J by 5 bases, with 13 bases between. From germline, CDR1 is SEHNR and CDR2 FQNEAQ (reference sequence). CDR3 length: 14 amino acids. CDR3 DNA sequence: TGTGCCAGCAGCTCACCCCCCCGTGGAGATACGCAGTATTTT. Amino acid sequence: CASSSPPRGDTQYF.

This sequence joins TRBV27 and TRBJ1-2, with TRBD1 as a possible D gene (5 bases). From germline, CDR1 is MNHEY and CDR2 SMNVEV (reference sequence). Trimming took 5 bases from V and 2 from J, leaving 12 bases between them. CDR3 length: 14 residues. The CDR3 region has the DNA TGTGCCAGCAGTCGACAGTACCAAAACTATGGCTACACCTTC. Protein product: CASSRQYQNYGYTF.

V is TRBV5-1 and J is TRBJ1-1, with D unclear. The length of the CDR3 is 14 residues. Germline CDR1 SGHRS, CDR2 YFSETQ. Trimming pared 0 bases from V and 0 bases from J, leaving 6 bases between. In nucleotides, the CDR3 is TGCGCCAGCAGCTTGGCACGGCTGAACACTGAAGCTTTCTTT. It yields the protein CASSLARLNTEAFF.

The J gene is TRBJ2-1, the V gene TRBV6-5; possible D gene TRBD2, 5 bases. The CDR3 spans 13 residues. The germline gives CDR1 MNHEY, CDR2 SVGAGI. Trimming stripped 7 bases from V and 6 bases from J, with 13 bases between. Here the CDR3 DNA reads TGTGCCAGCACCCAGGACTCAGCCAATGAGCAGTTCTTC. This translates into CASTQDSANEQFF.

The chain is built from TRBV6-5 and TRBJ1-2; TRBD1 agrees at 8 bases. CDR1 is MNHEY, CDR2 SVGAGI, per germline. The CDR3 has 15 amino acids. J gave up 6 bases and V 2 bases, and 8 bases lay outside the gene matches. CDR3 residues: CASSYAQGAFHGYTF. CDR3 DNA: TGTGCCAGCAGTTACGCCCAGGGGGCTTTCCATGGCTACACCTTC.

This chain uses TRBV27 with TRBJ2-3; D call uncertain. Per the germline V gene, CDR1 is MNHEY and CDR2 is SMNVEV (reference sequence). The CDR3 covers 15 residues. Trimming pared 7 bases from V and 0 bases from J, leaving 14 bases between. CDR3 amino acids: CASTSTSASTDTQYF. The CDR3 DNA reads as TGTGCCAGCACCTCAACCTCGGCGAGCACAGATACGCAGTATTTT.

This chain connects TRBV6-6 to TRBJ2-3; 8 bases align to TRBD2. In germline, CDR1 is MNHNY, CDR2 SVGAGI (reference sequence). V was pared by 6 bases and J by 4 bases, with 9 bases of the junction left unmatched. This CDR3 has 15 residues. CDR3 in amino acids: CASRAERENSDTQYF. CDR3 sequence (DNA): TGTGCCAGCAGAGCGGAGCGGGAGAATTCAGATACGCAGTATTTT.

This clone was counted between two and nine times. The CDR3 sequence is CASSIVHTGELFF. CDR3 coding DNA: TGTGCCAGTAGTATAGTTCACACCGGGGAGCTGTTTTTT. This sequence joins TRBV19 and TRBJ2-2; D unresolved. The CDR3 loop spans 13 amino acids. Trimming cost V 1 base and J 3 bases, with 3 bases left between them. Per germline, CDR1 LNHDA and CDR2 SQIVND (reference sequence).

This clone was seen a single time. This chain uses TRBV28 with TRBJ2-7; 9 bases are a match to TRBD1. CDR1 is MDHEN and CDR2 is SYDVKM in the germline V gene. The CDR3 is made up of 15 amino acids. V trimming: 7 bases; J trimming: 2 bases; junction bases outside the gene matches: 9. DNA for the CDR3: TGTGCCAGCACCCCGTGGGGGACAGGGCCCTACGAGCAGTACTTC. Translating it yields CASTPWGTGPYEQYF. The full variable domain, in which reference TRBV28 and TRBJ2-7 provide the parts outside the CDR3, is DVKVTQSSRYLVKRTGEKVFLECVQDMDHENMFWYRQDPGLGLRLIYFSYDVKMKEKGDIPEGYSVSREKKERFSLILESASTNQTSMYLCASTPWGTGPYEQYFGPGTRLTVT.

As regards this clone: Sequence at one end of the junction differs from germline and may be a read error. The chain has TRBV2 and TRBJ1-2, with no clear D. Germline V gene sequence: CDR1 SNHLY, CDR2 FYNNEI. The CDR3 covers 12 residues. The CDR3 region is CAGSFGNYGYTF. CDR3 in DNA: TGTGCCGGCAGTTTCGGAAACTATGGCTACACCTTC.

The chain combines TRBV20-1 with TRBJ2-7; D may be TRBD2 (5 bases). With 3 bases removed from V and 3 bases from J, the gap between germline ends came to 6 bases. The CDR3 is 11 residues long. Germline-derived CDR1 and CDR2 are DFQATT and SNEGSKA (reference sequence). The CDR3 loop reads CSASEGYEQYF. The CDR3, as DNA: TGCAGTGCTAGTGAGGGCTACGAGCAGTACTTC.

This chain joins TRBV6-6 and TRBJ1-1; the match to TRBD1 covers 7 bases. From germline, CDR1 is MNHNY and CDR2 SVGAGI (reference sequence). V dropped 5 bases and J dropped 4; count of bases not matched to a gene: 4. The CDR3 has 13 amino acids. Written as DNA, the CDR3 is TGTGCCAGCAGTACCCCAGGGGGCACTGAAGCTTTCTTT. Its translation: CASSTPGGTEAFF.

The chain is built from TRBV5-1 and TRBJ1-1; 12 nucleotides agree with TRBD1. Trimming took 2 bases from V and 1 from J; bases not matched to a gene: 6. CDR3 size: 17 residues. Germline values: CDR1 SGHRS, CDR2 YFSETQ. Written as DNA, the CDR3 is TGCGCCAGCAGCTTTTCCGGGACAGGGGGCAGGAACACTGAAGCTTTCTTT. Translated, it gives CASSFSGTGGRNTEAFF.

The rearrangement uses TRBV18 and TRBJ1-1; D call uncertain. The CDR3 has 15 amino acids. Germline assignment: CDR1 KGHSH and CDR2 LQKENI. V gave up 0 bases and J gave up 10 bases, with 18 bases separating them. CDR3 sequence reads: CASSPPHSPGKGAFF. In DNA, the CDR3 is TGTGCCAGCTCACCACCACACAGCCCTGGGAAGGGAGCTTTCTTT.

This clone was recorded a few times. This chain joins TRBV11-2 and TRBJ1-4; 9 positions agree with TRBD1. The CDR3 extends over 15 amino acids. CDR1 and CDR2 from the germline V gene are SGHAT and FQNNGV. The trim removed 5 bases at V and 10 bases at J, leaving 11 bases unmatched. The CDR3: CASSRLQGATGKLFF. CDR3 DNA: TGTGCCAGCAGCAGACTACAGGGGGCGACGGGAAAACTGTTTTTT.

CDR3 in amino acids: CASSPTTGDRGELFF. The DNA of the CDR3 is TGTGCCAGCAGTCCAACCACAGGGGACCGGGGGGAGCTGTTTTTT. The J gene is TRBJ2-2, the V gene TRBV6-6, with 7 positions matching TRBD1. In germline, CDR1 is MNHNY, CDR2 SVGAGI (reference sequence). V was pared by 5 bases and J by 8 bases, with 11 bases of the junction left unmatched. The CDR3 loop spans 15 amino acids.

Here the CDR3 DNA reads TGTGCCAGCAGCGTAGGAGGGACTAGCAGGGCCGAGCAGTACTTC. This gives the protein CASSVGGTSRAEQYF. The chain employs TRBV9 and TRBJ2-7; 9 bases align to TRBD2. The CDR3 runs 15 residues. The germline CDR1 and CDR2 sequences are SGDLS and YYNGEE. J was trimmed by 6 bases and V by 0 bases; bases with no gene match: 7.

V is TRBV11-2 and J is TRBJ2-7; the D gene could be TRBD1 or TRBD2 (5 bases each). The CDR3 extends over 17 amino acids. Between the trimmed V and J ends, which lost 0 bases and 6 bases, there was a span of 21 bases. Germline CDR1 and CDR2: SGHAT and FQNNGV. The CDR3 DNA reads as TGTGCCAGCAGCTTAGATTGGGGGTATTCTATGAGGGTCGAGCAGTACTTC. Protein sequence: CASSLDWGYSMRVEQYF.

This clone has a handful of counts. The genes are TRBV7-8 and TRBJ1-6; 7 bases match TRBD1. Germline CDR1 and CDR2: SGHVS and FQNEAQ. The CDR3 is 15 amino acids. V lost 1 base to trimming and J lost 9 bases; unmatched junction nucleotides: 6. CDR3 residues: CASSLGQGGISPLHF. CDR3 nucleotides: TGTGCCAGCAGCTTAGGACAGGGAGGGATTTCACCCCTCCACTTT.

This CDR3 is CASSIPGTYEQYF. The CDR3 coding sequence is TGTGCCAGTAGTATACCGGGTACCTACGAGCAGTACTTC. The rearrangement joins TRBV19 to TRBJ2-7; no clear D gene. This CDR3 comprises 13 residues. The V gene's germline CDR1 is LNHDA and CDR2 SQIVND (reference sequence). V shed 2 bases and J shed 2 bases, with 7 bases lying between them. The full variable domain, rest sourced from reference TRBV19 and TRBJ2-7, is DGGITQSPKYLFRKEGQNVTLSCEQNLNHDAMYWYRQDPGQGLRLIYYSQIVNDFQKGDIAEGYSVSREKKESFPLTVTSAQKNPTAFYLCASSIPGTYEQYFGPGTRLTVT.